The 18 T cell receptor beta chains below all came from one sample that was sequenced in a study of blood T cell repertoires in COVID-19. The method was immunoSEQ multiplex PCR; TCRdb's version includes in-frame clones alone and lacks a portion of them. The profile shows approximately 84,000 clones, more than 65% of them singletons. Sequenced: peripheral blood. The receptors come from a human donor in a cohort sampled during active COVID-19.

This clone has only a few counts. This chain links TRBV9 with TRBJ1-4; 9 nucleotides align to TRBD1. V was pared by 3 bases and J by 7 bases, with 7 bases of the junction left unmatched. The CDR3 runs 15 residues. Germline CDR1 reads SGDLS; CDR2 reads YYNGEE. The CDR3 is CASSETGGKGEKLFF. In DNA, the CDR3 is TGTGCCAGCAGCGAGACAGGGGGAAAGGGTGAAAAACTGTTTTTT.

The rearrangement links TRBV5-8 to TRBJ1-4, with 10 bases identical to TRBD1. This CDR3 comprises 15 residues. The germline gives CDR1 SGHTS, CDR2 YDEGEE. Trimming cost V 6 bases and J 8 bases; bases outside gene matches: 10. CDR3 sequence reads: CASILTGTGDEKLFF. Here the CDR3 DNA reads TGTGCCAGCATCTTAACCGGGACAGGGGACGAAAAACTGTTTTTT.

Here the CDR3 DNA reads TGTGCCTGGAGTGTACTCAGGGTTGGCTACACCTTC. It specifies CAWSVLRVGYTF. V gene TRBV30 combines with J gene TRBJ1-2, with D perhaps matching TRBD1 (5 bases). The CDR3 is 12 residues long. Trimming shortened V by 0 bases and J by 7 bases, and 9 bases separated the two germline ends. The germline CDR1 and CDR2 sequences are GTSNPN and SVGIG (reference sequence).

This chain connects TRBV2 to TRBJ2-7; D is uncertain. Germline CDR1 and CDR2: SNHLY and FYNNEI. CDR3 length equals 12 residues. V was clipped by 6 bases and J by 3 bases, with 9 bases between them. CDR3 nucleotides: TGTGCCAGCAGCCGCGACATCTACGAGCAGTACTTC. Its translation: CASSRDIYEQYF.

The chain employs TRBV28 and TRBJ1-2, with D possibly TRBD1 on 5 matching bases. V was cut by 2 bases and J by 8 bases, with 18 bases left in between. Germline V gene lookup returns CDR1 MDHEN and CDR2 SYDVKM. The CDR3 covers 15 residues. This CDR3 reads CASSLTGGISRGYTF. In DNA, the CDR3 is TGTGCCAGCAGTTTAACGGGGGGTATCTCGAGGGGCTACACCTTC.

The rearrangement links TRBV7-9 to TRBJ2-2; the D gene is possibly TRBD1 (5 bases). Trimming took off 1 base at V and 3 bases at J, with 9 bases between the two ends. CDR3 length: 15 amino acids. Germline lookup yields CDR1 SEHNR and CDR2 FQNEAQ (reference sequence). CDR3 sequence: CASSLGQGDTGELFF. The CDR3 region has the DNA TGTGCCAGCAGCTTAGGCCAGGGCGACACCGGGGAGCTGTTTTTT. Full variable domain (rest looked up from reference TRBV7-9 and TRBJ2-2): DTGVSQNPRHKITKRGQNVTFRCDPISEHNRLYWYRQTLGQGPEFLTYFQNEAQLEKSRLLSDRFSAERPKGSFSTLEIQRTEQGDSAMYLCASSLGQGDTGELFFGEGSRLTVL.

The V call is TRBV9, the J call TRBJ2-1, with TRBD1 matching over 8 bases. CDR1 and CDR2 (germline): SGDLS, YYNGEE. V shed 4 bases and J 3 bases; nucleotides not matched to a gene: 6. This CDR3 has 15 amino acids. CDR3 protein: CASSSRQGYYNEQFF. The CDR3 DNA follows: TGTGCCAGCAGCTCCCGACAGGGGTACTACAATGAGCAGTTCTTC.

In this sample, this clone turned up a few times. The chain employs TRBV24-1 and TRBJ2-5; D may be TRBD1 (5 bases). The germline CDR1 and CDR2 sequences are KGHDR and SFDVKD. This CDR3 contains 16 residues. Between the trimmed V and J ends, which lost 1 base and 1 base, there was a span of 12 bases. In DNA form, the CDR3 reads TGTGCCACCAGTGATTTTAGGGGTGCGACCCAAGAGACCCAGTACTTC. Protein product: CATSDFRGATQETQYF.

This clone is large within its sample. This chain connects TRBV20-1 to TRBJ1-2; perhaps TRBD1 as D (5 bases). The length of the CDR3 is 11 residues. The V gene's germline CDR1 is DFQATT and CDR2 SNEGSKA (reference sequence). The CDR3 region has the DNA TGCAGCCTCAGGTGGGGGGAAGGCTACACCTTC. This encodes CSLRWGEGYTF.

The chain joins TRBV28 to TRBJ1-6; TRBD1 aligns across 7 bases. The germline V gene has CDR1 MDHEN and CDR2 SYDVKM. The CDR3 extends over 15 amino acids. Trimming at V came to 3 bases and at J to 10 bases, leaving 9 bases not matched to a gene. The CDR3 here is CASSFTGVAFSPLHF. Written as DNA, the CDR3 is TGTGCCAGCAGTTTTACAGGGGTAGCCTTCTCACCCCTCCACTTT. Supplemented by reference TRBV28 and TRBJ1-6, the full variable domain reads DVKVTQSSRYLVKRTGEKVFLECVQDMDHENMFWYRQDPGLGLRLIYFSYDVKMKEKGDIPEGYSVSREKKERFSLILESASTNQTSMYLCASSFTGVAFSPLHFGNGTRLTVT.

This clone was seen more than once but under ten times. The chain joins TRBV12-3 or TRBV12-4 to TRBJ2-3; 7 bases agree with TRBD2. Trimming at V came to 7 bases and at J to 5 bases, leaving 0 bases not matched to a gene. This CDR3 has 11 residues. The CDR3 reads CASKRGDTQYF. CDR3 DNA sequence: TGTGCCAGCAAGCGGGGAGATACGCAGTATTTT.

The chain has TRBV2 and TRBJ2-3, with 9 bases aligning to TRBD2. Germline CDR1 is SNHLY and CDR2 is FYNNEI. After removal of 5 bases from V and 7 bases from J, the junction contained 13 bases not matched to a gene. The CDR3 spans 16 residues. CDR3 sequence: CASSTQSGGSSHTQYF. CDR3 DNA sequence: TGTGCCAGCAGTACACAGAGCGGGGGGTCCTCCCATACGCAGTATTTT.

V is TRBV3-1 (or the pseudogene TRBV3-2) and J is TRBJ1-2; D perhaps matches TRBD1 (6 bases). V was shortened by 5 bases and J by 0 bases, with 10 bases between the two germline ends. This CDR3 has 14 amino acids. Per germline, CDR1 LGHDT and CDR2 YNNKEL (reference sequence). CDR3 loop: CASSTGQTNYGYTF. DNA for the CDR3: TGTGCCAGCAGCACCGGACAGACTAACTATGGCTACACCTTC.

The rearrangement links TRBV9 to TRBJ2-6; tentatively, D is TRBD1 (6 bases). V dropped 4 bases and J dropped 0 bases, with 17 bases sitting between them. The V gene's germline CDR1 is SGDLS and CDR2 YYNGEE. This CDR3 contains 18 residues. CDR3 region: CASSRGQIFFSGANVLTF. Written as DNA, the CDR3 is TGTGCCAGCAGCAGAGGACAGATTTTTTTCTCTGGGGCCAACGTCCTGACTTTC.

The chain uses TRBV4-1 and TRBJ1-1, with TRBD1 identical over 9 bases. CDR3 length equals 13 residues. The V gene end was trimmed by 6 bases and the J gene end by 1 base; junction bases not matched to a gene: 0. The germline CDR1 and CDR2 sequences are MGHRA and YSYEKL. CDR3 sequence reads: CASRGQGNTEAFF. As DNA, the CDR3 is TGCGCCAGCAGGGGACAGGGGAACACTGAAGCTTTCTTT.

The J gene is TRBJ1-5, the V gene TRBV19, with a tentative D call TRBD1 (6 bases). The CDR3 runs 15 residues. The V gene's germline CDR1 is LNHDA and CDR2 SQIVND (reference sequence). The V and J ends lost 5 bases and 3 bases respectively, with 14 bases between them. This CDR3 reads CASSGIDRSNQPQHF. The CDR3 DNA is TGTGCCAGTAGTGGAATAGACAGGTCCAATCAGCCCCAGCATTTT.

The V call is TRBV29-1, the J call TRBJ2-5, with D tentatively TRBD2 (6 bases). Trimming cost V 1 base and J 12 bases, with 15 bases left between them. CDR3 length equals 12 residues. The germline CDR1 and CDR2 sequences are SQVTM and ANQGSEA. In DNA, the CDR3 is TGCAGCGTTGAAGCGATGGGGGACTTGAAGTACTTC. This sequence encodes CSVEAMGDLKYF.

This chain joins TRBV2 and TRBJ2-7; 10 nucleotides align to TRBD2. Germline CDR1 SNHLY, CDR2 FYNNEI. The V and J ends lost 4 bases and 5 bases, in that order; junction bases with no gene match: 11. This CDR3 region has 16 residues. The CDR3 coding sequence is TGTGCCAGCAGTGTTCAGCTAGCGGGAGTAGGGAACGAGCAGTACTTC. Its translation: CASSVQLAGVGNEQYF.